Shown below are 15 T cell receptor beta chains from a single sample sequenced in a study of blood T cell repertoires in COVID-19. The repertoire was sequenced with immunoSEQ multiplex PCR; TCRdb's copy has only in-frame clones and lacks some. The table records 110,000 or so clones, approximately 90% of them present only once. Specimen: peripheral blood. The receptor set was obtained from a woman in her sixties or seventies who had recovered from COVID-19.

This clone was detected once. V is TRBV6-5 and J is TRBJ2-3, with a possible D match to TRBD2 (6 bases). The CDR3 sequence is 15 residues long. Germline V CDR1 and CDR2: MNHEY, SVGAGI. The V end lost 7 bases, the J end lost 2 bases, and 16 bases lay between the germline ends. The CDR3 nucleotides read TGTGCCAGCACCCTACCCGGGACTTTCACAGATACGCAGTATTTT. It translates to CASTLPGTFTDTQYF.

This clone was seen a handful of times. Here the CDR3 reads CASSLEGTSTDEQYF. The CDR3 nucleotides read TGTGCCAGCAGCTTAGAGGGGACTAGCACGGACGAGCAGTACTTC. This chain links TRBV7-2 with TRBJ2-7; TRBD2 matches at 9 bases. There are 15 residues in the CDR3. Germline CDR1 and CDR2: SGHTA and FQGNSA. V shed 1 base, J shed 5 bases, and the junction held 6 bases outside the gene matches.

The chain employs TRBV5-1 and TRBJ1-1; the match to TRBD1 covers 8 bases. The CDR3 has 17 residues. The germline V gene encodes CDR1 SGHRS and CDR2 YFSETQ. V was pared by 0 bases and J by 0 bases, with 7 bases of the junction left unmatched. Written as DNA, the CDR3 is TGCGCCAGCAGCTTGGGCCCGCAGGGGGCCATGAACACTGAAGCTTTCTTT. Translating gives CASSLGPQGAMNTEAFF.

The rearrangement uses TRBV5-1 and TRBJ1-5; no definite D call. The V end lost 0 bases, the J end lost 1 base, and 11 bases lay between the germline ends. CDR1 and CDR2 (germline): SGHRS, YFSETQ. The CDR3 sequence is 16 residues long. Here the CDR3 DNA reads TGCGCCAGCAGCTTGGACGCCGCCGGGAGCAATCAGCCCCAGCATTTT. It encodes CASSLDAAGSNQPQHF.

This chain connects TRBV5-1 to TRBJ1-4; 7 bases map to TRBD1. J lost 10 bases, V lost 0 bases, and 9 bases had no gene match. The germline CDR1 and CDR2 sequences are SGHRS and YFSETQ. This CDR3 is 15 amino acids long. The CDR3 bases are TGCGCCAGCAGCTTGGTTTCAGGGCAGGGGGGAAAACTGTTTTTT. Its protein product is CASSLVSGQGGKLFF.

The J gene is TRBJ2-1, the V gene TRBV24-1; TRBD1 matches 8 bases. Germline assignment: CDR1 KGHDR and CDR2 SFDVKD. The CDR3 spans 11 residues. Unmatched junction bases numbered 5, after V lost 10 bases and J lost 10 bases. DNA for the CDR3: TGTGCCACAGCCGACAGGGGCGAGCAGTTCTTC. This codes for CATADRGEQFF.

The V gene is TRBV20-1, the J gene TRBJ2-3; 7 bases line up with TRBD2. This CDR3 is 14 amino acids long. Losses at the gene ends were 3 bases for V and 1 base for J; bases not matched to a gene: 4. Germline V CDR1 and CDR2: DFQATT, SNEGSKA (reference sequence). CDR3 bases: TGCAGTGCTAGTCTTAGCGGGCGCACAGATACGCAGTATTTT. This translates into CSASLSGRTDTQYF.

The chain recombines TRBV4-2 with TRBJ2-7; 13 bases fit TRBD2. CDR1 and CDR2 from the germline V gene are LGHNA and YNFKEQ. CDR3 size: 17 residues. J was trimmed by 3 bases and V by 6 bases; bases with no gene match: 11. This CDR3 reads CASSHVAGLAGNYEQYF. DNA for the CDR3: TGTGCCAGCAGTCACGTCGCGGGACTAGCGGGAAACTACGAGCAGTACTTC.

This rearrangement joins TRBV4-2 to TRBJ2-5, with 7 bases aligning to TRBD2. Germline trimming cut 1 base from V and 5 bases from J; bases unmatched to any gene: 4. This CDR3 is built from 14 residues. CDR1 and CDR2 from the germline V gene are LGHNA and YNFKEQ. The CDR3, as DNA: TGTGCCAGCAGCCAAGCGGGGGAGGGGGAGACCCAGTACTTC. Its protein is CASSQAGEGETQYF.

Regarding this clone: This sample also contains other DNA sequences that code for the same CDR3. This chain uses TRBV3-1 (or the pseudogene TRBV3-2) with TRBJ2-7, with D unclear. Trimming shortened V by 3 bases and J by 4 bases, and 10 bases separated the two germline ends. CDR3 length: 13 amino acids. The germline V gene encodes CDR1 LGHDT and CDR2 YNNKEL (reference sequence). The CDR3 DNA reads TGTGCCAGCAGCCAGGGCCAGTCTTACGAGCAGTACTTC. Its protein product is CASSQGQSYEQYF.

The chain has TRBV28 and TRBJ2-4, with 10 bases matching TRBD1. V shed 3 bases and J 1 base; nucleotides not matched to a gene: 6. CDR3 length equals 17 residues. The germline CDR1 and CDR2 sequences are MDHEN and SYDVKM. The CDR3 nucleotides are TGTGCCAGCAGTTTTCCGTCGGACAGGGGGGCCAAAAACATTCAGTACTTC. Protein: CASSFPSDRGAKNIQYF.

The sample holds one count of this clone. The V and J genes are TRBV19 and TRBJ1-4; no reliable D call. Germline CDR1 reads LNHDA; CDR2 reads SQIVND (reference sequence). This CDR3 has 15 residues. Trimming cost V 4 bases and J 4 bases, with 13 bases left between them. For the CDR3, the DNA is TGTGCCAGTAGTAAGGGCGGGAGATTTAATGAAAAACTGTTTTTT. Its translation: CASSKGGRFNEKLFF.

In its sample, this clone was seen once. The genes are TRBV5-4 and TRBJ2-2; 9 positions agree with TRBD1. Germline trimming cut 3 bases from V and 7 bases from J; bases unmatched to any gene: 10. Germline CDR1 is SGHNT and CDR2 is YYREEE (reference sequence). The CDR3 has 16 amino acids. CDR3 protein: CASSSPGGTGNGELFF. The CDR3 bases are TGTGCCAGCAGCTCCCCCGGGGGGACAGGGAACGGGGAGCTGTTTTTT.

The chain couples TRBV19 to TRBJ1-2; TRBD1 is a possible D gene (6 bases). CDR1 and CDR2 from the germline V gene are LNHDA and SQIVND (reference sequence). This CDR3 has 14 amino acids. The V end was cut by 5 bases, the J end by 4 bases, with 14 bases between. CDR3 sequence (DNA): TGTGCCAGTAGTCTGTCCTTGGGGGCCTATGGCTACACCTTC. This codes for CASSLSLGAYGYTF.

The chain employs TRBV28 and TRBJ2-6, with D possibly being TRBD2 (5 bases). The germline CDR1 and CDR2 sequences are MDHEN and SYDVKM. V gave up 7 bases and J gave up 0 bases, with 22 bases separating them. The CDR3 has 19 amino acids. CDR3 amino acids: CASNRVGVHPLSGANVLTF. The CDR3 nucleotides read TGTGCCAGCAACCGCGTGGGAGTCCACCCTCTCTCTGGGGCCAACGTCCTGACTTTC.